This TCR beta chain was identified during a study of T-cell memory formation after mild COVID-19. Trimming took 6 bases from V and 4 from J, leaving 9 bases between them. CDR3 length: 12 amino acids. In germline, CDR1 is DFQATT, CDR2 SNEGSKA (reference sequence). In its sample, this clonotype was seen a few times. One entry per CDR3 protein results from TCRdb running MiXCR on the 5' RACE reads. The sample shows about 350,000 distinct CDR3 sequences, roughly 13% of them seen only once. Sequencing was performed on PBMCs or a T cell subset sorted from them (not recorded which). The chain links TRBV20-1 to TRBJ1-4, with a weak D call TRBD1 (5 bases). The sequence was collected from a man aged 18 to 35 who had mild COVID-19 (a few samples of this study predate the infection). Cell type and time point are not known. CDR3: CSATAGNEKLFF. As DNA, the CDR3 is TGCAGTGCGACAGCCGGTAATGAAAAACTGTTTTTT.